This T cell receptor (beta chain) was sequenced for a study of blood T cell repertoires in COVID-19. Study background: Nucleic acid was either cDNA or gDNA, and it came from T cells, B-cell-depleted T cells, or PBMCs.

Trimming removed 7 bases from V and 3 bases from J; junction bases left unmatched: 7. The V gene's germline CDR1 is SEHNR and CDR2 FQNEAQ (reference sequence). The CDR3 sequence is 14 residues long. Some clones are missing from TCRdb's copy, which holds only in-frame ones; the method was immunoSEQ multiplex PCR. The profile shows tens of thousands of clones, about 82% of them singletons. The specimen sequenced was peripheral blood. This clonotype was sampled from a man aged 45 to 65 with active COVID-19. This chain joins TRBV7-9 and TRBJ2-7, with 9 bases that match TRBD2. DNA for the CDR3: TGTGCCAGCAACCCACTAGCGGGTCGCTACGAGCAGTACTTC. Translated, it gives CASNPLAGRYEQYF.